This T cell receptor (beta chain) comes out of a study of control samples from healthy donors and cancer patients. This CDR3 spans 13 amino acids. Germline V gene sequence: CDR1 WSHSY, CDR2 SAAADI. V dropped 7 bases and J dropped 7 bases, with 14 bases sitting between them. Some clones are missing from TCRdb's copy, which holds only in-frame ones; the method was immunoSEQ multiplex PCR. The sample contains roughly 400,000 clones, 75% to 95% of which appear only once. V is TRBV10-2 and J is TRBJ2-1; possibly TRBD2 for D (6 bases). Input material: PBMCs. This TCR was recovered from a man aged 40-49 years with head and neck cancer. The CDR3 nucleotides are TGCGCCAGCACGACCCGGCGGGGAAATGAGCAGTTCTTC. This encodes CASTTRRGNEQFF.